This T cell receptor beta chain originates from a study of CD8+CD57+ T cells in acquired aplastic anemia. Overall study context: The study obtained an average of around 2.9 ug of DNA from sorted CD4+ and CD8+ cells.

Regarding this clonotype: Antigen unknown.

Study outcomes and limitations: Between patients and controls, about 30 CD8+ CDR3 sequences were found in common. Controls did not differ significantly from patients in CD8+ Simpson's diversity.

Genomic DNA, the template, was used for profiling of the TCR beta VDJ and CDR3. From the reads, TCRdb called clonotypes with MiXCR, one entry per CDR3 protein. The sample includes about 150,000 distinct CDR3 sequences, roughly 45% of them seen just once. By flow cytometry, patients selected for sequencing had shown an expansion of CD8+CD57+ cells. Each of the patients presented with severe acquired aplastic anemia. Trimming removed 9 bases at V and 0 bases at J, with 17 bases between. Germline CDR1 MNHEY, CDR2 SMNVEV (reference sequence). The CDR3 runs to 15 residues. The chain employs TRBV27 and TRBJ1-1; no reliable D call. The material sequenced was sorted CD4+, CD8+, or CD8+CD57+ T cells (not recorded which) from PBMCs. This sequence originates from a human donor with aplastic anemia. The CDR3 here is CASGTDNILNTEAFF. The CDR3 nucleotides read TGTGCCAGTGGCACAGACAACATTTTGAACACTGAAGCTTTCTTT.